The 10 T cell receptor beta chains reported below all come from one sample, sequenced in a study of T cell responses to AZD1222 COVID-19 vaccine. Clones were read by immunoSEQ multiplex PCR, and TCRdb kept only the in-frame ones, dropping some. The sample includes 100,000 or so clones, approximately 90% of them seen just once. The specimen comprised peripheral blood, sampled 28 days after the second AZD1222 dose. The receptors were sampled from an adult who received the AZD1222 COVID-19 vaccine.

The CDR3, as DNA: TGCGCCAGCAGCTTCACAGATACGCAGTATTTT. Translating gives CASSFTDTQYF. The chain recombines TRBV5-1 with TRBJ2-3; no definite D call. The CDR3 has 11 residues. V lost 2 bases to trimming and J lost 2 bases, with 0 bases between them. The germline gives CDR1 SGHRS, CDR2 YFSETQ.

Only one count was recorded for this clone. J is TRBJ1-1 and V is TRBV6-5; D not resolved. V lost 6 bases to trimming and J lost 0 bases, with 11 bases between them. CDR3 size: 14 residues. Per germline, CDR1 MNHEY and CDR2 SVGAGI. DNA of the CDR3: TGTGCCAGCAGGATCGACGGGGTGAACACTGAAGCTTTCTTT. It specifies CASRIDGVNTEAFF.

The J gene is TRBJ2-2, the V gene TRBV3-1 (or the pseudogene TRBV3-2), with TRBD2 matching over 7 bases. V lost 4 bases to trimming and J lost 7 bases; unmatched junction nucleotides: 12. Germline CDR1 and CDR2: LGHDT and YNNKEL (reference sequence). The CDR3 extends over 16 amino acids. The DNA for the CDR3 is TGTGCCAGCAGCCCTCGTGGGCTAGCGGTGTACGGGGAGCTGTTTTTT. This gives the protein CASSPRGLAVYGELFF.

The chain couples TRBV27 to TRBJ2-1; unclear D gene. The germline V gene has CDR1 MNHEY and CDR2 SMNVEV (reference sequence). This CDR3 comprises 14 residues. Trimming took 5 bases from V and 3 from J, leaving 11 bases between them. The CDR3 loop reads CASSNDGYYNEQFF. The CDR3 DNA sequence: TGTGCCAGCAGTAATGACGGATACTACAATGAGCAGTTCTTC.

V and J are TRBV7-3 and TRBJ2-2, with D perhaps TRBD1 or TRBD2 (5 bases each). Germline V gene sequence: CDR1 SGHTA, CDR2 FQGTGA. CDR3 size: 16 residues. V was pared by 4 bases and J by 1 base, with 13 bases between. CDR3 in DNA: TGTGCCAGCAGCTCAAGGGACCTTCTGAACACCGGGGAGCTGTTTTTT. It encodes CASSSRDLLNTGELFF.

This clone was counted between two and nine times. The J gene is TRBJ2-3, the V gene TRBV24-1; TRBD1 or TRBD2 may be the D gene (5 bases each). Germline values: CDR1 KGHDR, CDR2 SFDVKD. The V and J ends lost 3 bases and 8 bases respectively, with 20 bases between them. The CDR3 has 16 amino acids. DNA of the CDR3: TGTGCCACCAGTGATGCAATTAGGGACCGCGTAGTTACGCAGTATTTT. This translates into CATSDAIRDRVVTQYF.

The J gene is TRBJ2-3, the V gene TRBV3-1 (or the pseudogene TRBV3-2), with 9 bases that match TRBD1. CDR1 is LGHDT, CDR2 YNNKEL, per germline (reference sequence). V trimming: 4 bases; J trimming: 3 bases; junction bases outside the gene matches: 8. The CDR3 is 16 amino acids. DNA for the CDR3: TGTGCCAGCAGCCGCACAGGGGGCGGAGGTACAGATACGCAGTATTTT. It codes for CASSRTGGGGTDTQYF.

V usage is TRBV15 and J usage is TRBJ1-4; 12 bases fit TRBD1. The CDR3 contains 17 residues. With 1 base clipped from V and 7 bases from J, the junction kept 7 bases outside the gene matches. Germline V CDR1 and CDR2: LNHNV, YYDKDF (reference sequence). The CDR3, as DNA: TGTGCCACCAGCAGAGGGGACAGGGGGCGCCGTGGTGAAAAACTGTTTTTT. Translation: CATSRGDRGRRGEKLFF.

The chain uses TRBV12-3 or TRBV12-4 and TRBJ1-1; D call uncertain. This CDR3 has 13 amino acids. V was pared by 6 bases and J by 1 base, with 9 bases between. The CDR3 region has the DNA TGTGCCAGCAGACCTGTCAGGAACACTGAAGCTTTCTTT. This sequence encodes CASRPVRNTEAFF.

This chain connects TRBV9 to TRBJ1-1; no definite D call. V was trimmed by 2 bases and J by 1 base, leaving 9 bases between them. This CDR3 region has 14 residues. CDR1 SGDLS and CDR2 YYNGEE come from the germline V gene. The CDR3 spells CASSVSAANTEAFF. The CDR3 DNA is TGTGCCAGCAGCGTTTCGGCAGCGAACACTGAAGCTTTCTTT.